This T cell receptor beta chain was found in a study of blood T cell repertoires in COVID-19 (dated by TCRdb to the early 2020s). The study in broad terms: Samples from collaborators originated in the United States, Italy and Spain and spanned both the acute and convalescent phases of COVID-19. The prospective study material was composed of cDNA or gDNA derived from T cells, B-cell-depleted T cells, or PBMCs. The dataset comprised deeply sampled blood TCRbeta repertoires from subjects exposed to, actively infected with, or recovered from COVID-19. The repertoires were released in a freely available public database meant as a resource for research on the immune response to SARS-CoV-2. Samples came from the ongoing ImmuneRACE study (first 160 participants) plus 1,254 subjects from 6 global collaborators. Sample metadata almost always included a de-identified subject ID, COVID-19 status, age in years and sex. Where available, HLA class I and class II types were taken from metadata supplied by the sample provider and were not determined by assay-based typing.

TCRbeta CDR3 regions were amplified from genomic DNA by means of the immunoSEQ Assay, a bias-controlled multiplex PCR. Per the original workflow: Within the assay, amplification of reference gene primers was used to estimate how many nucleated cells each sample contained. Sequence reads were collapsed and filtered to measure the absolute abundance of every unique TCRbeta CDR3 rearrangement. For each sample, productive Simpson clonality was calculated as the square root of Simpson's diversity index over productive rearrangements. The table was pulled from immuneACCESS by TCRdb, which kept in-frame rearrangements only. Such tables lose some clones; where checked, under half of the loss comes from unresolved V genes, and the rest has no known cause. V, J and clone size are taken as reported in that table, and D and trimming were inferred from the DNA itself. This sample has 150,000 to 200,000 clones in its table, and approximately 87% of those were observed once. The ten largest clones represent about 12% of the sample.

Concerning this clone: The target of this receptor is not known. No base-level quality is on record; no much larger clone is a single base apart.

At one collaborating source in Seattle, patients were enrolled during active infection and were followed longitudinally through the course of disease. The collaborating institutions used their own protocols to collect whole blood in K2EDTA tubes. For TCRbeta analysis, collaborators shipped samples as frozen whole blood, isolated PBMCs, or DNA extracted from either of those sample types. CDR1 SGDLS and CDR2 YYNGEE were looked up in the germline V gene. Its CDR3 holds 14 amino acids, cysteine through phenylalanine. Only the CDR3 DNA stays, 42 bases, in frame from base 1. The germline V and J ends show losses of 3 bases and 9 bases respectively, and no gene match explains 6 bases of the junction. The study at large found these results: The amount of clinical and demographic metadata varied by source and participant and was provided uncurated.

The clonotype was recovered from a woman aged 70-85 years with COVID-19, enrolled during active disease. The sequencing input was peripheral blood. This chain joins TRBV9 to TRBJ2-1, and 10 junctional nucleotides match TRBD1. The CDR3 region has the sequence CASSARQGAGEQFF. The nucleotide sequence reads TGTGCCAGCAGCGCACGACAGGGGGCGGGTGAGCAGTTCTTC.